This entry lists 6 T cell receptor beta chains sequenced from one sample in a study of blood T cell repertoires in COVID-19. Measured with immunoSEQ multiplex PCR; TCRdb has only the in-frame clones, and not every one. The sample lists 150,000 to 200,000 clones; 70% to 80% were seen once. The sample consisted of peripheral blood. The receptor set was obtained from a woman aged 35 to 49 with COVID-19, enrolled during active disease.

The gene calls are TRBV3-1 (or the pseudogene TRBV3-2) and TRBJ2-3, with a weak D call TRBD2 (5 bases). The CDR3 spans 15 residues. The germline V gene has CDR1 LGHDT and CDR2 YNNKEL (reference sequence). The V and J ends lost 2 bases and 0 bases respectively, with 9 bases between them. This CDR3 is CASSQLAASTDTQYF. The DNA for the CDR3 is TGTGCCAGCAGCCAACTAGCCGCTAGCACAGATACGCAGTATTTT.

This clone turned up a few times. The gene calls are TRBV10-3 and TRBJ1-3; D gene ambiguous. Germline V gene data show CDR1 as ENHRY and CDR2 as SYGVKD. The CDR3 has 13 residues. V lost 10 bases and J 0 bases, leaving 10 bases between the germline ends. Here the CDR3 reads CATRPVSGNTIYF. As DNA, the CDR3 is TGTGCCACCCGCCCAGTCTCTGGAAACACCATATATTTT.

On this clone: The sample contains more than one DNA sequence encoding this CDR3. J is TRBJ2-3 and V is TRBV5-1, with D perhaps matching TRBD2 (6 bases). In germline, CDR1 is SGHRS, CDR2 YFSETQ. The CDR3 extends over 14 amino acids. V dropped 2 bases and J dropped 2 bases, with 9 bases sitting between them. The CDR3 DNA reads TGCGCCAGCAGCTTAGGACTATCCACAGATACGCAGTATTTT. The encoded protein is CASSLGLSTDTQYF. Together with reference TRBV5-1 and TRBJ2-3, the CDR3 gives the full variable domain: KAGVTQTPRYLIKTRGQQVTLSCSPISGHRSVSWYQQTPGQGLQFLFEYFSETQRNKGNFPGRFSGRQFSNSRSEMNVSTLELGDSALYLCASSLGLSTDTQYFGPGTRLTVL.

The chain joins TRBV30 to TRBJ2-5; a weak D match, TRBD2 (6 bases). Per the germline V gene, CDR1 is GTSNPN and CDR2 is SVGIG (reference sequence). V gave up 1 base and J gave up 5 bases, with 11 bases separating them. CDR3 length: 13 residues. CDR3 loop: CAWSEGGPETQYF. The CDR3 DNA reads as TGTGCCTGGAGTGAGGGAGGTCCGGAGACCCAGTACTTC.

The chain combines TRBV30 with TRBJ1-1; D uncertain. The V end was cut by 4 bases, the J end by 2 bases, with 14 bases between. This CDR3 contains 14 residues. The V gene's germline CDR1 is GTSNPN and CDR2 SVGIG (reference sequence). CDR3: CAWIHRDKNTEAFF. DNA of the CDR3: TGTGCCTGGATTCACCGTGACAAAAACACTGAAGCTTTCTTT.

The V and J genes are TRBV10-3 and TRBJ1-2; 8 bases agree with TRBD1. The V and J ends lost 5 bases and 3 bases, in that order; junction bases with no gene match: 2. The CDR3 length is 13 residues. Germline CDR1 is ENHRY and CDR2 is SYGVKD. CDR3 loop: CAISKDRDYGYTF. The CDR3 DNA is TGTGCCATCAGTAAGGACAGGGACTATGGCTACACCTTC.